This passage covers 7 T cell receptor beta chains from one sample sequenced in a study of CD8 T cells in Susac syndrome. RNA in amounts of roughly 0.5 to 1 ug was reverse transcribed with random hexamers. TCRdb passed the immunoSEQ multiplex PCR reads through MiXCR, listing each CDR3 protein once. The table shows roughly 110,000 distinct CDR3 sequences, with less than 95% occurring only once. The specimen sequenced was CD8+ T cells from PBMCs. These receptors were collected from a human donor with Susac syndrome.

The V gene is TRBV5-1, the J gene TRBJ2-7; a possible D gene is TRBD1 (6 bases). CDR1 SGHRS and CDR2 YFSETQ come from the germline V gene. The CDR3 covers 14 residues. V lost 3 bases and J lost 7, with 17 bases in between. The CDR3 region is CASSSGGGMREQYF. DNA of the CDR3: TGCGCCAGCAGCTCAGGTGGGGGCATGCGGGAGCAGTACTTC.

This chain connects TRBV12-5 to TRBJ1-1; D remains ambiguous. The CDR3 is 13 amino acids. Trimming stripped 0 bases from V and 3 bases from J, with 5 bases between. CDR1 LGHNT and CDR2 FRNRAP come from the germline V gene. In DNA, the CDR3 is TGTGCTAGTGGTTTGGTAGGGTACACTGAAGCTTTCTTT. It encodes CASGLVGYTEAFF.

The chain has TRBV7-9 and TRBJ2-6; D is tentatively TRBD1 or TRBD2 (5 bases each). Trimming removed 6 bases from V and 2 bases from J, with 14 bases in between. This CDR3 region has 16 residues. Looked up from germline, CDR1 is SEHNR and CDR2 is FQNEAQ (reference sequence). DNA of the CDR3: TGTGCCAGCAGTTCATCCGGGGACGCTGGGGCCAACGTCCTGACTTTC. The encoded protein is CASSSSGDAGANVLTF.

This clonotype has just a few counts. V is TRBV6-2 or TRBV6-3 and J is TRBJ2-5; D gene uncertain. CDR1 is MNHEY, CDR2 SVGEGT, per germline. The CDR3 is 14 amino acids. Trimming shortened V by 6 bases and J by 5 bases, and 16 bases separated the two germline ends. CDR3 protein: CASSPDGNGETQYF. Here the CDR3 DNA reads TGTGCCAGCAGCCCAGATGGGAATGGCGAGACCCAGTACTTC.

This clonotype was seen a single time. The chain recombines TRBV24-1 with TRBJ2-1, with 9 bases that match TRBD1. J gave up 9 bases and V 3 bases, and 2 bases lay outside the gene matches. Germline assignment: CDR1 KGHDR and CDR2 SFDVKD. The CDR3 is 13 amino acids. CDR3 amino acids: CATSDGTGSEQFF. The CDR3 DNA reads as TGTGCCACCAGTGATGGGACAGGGAGTGAGCAGTTCTTC.

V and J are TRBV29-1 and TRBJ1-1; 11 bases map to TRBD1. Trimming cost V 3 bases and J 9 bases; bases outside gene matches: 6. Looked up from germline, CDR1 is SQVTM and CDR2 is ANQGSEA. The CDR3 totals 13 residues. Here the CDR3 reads CSVEGDRGDQAFF. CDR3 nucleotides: TGCAGCGTTGAGGGGGACAGGGGGGATCAAGCTTTCTTT.

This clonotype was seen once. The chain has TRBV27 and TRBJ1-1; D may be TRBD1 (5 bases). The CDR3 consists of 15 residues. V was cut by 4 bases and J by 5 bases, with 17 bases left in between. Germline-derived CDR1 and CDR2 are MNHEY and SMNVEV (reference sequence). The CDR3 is CASSSREAGRTEAFF. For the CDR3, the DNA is TGTGCCAGCAGTTCACGTGAGGCGGGGCGGACTGAAGCTTTCTTT.